This is a list of T cell receptor beta chains from one sample in a study of early T cells in non-severe SARS-CoV-2 infection. TCRdb re-analysed the 5' RACE reads in MiXCR, keeping a single row per CDR3 protein. The profile shows around 82,000 distinct CDR3 sequences, approximately 12% of them singletons. Material: whole blood. The receptor source for this set is an adult who was a healthcare worker with PCR-confirmed SARS-CoV-2 infection or an uninfected control (not recorded which). CDR3s include the opening cysteine and the closing phenylalanine or tryptophan. The D gene is left open where the match is weak. For some rows the clone size is stated as once, few or many, or as a class when expanded; others skip it.

CDR3 DNA	CDR3 protein	D gene	J gene	clone size	V gene
TGTGCCAGCAGCCCCCATCTAGCGGGGTACTCCTACGAGCAGTACTTC	CASSPHLAGYSYEQYF	TRBD2	TRBJ2-7	few	TRBV11-1
TGTGCCAGCATCTCCGGGGATCCCTACAATGAGCAGTTCTTC	CASISGDPYNEQFF	-	TRBJ2-1	-	TRBV28
TGTGCCAGCTCACCATCGCTAGCGGGAGTAGTAGAGACCCAGTACTTC	CASSPSLAGVVETQYF	TRBD2	TRBJ2-5	few	TRBV18
TGTGCCAGCAGTTTCTCGGCAGGGTGGGAGACCCAGTACTTC	CASSFSAGWETQYF	-	TRBJ2-5	-	TRBV12-3/TRBV12-4
TGTGCCAGCAGCCAACTACCCTCGAACACCGGGGAGCTGTTTTTT	CASSQLPSNTGELFF	-	TRBJ2-2	many	TRBV7-2
TGCGCCAGCTACGGGGTCCTGGAGGGCTACACCTTC	CASYGVLEGYTF	-	TRBJ1-2	-	TRBV10-2
TGTGCCAGCAGCCCAGGACAGGGGACCTACAATGAGCAGTTCTTC	CASSPGQGTYNEQFF	TRBD1	TRBJ2-1	many	TRBV7-6
TGTGCCTGGAGTGCAGGAGCGGGAGTCGGCACAGATACGCAGTATTTT	CAWSAGAGVGTDTQYF	TRBD2	TRBJ2-3	few	TRBV30
TGCAGCGTTGAAGATATGACGGTGGAGCAGTTCTTC	CSVEDMTVEQFF	-	TRBJ2-1	many	TRBV29-1
TGTGCCAGCAGCTTGGAATCAGAAGGGGGCTTAGAGACCCAGTACTTC	CASSLESEGGLETQYF	TRBD1	TRBJ2-5	few	TRBV5-5
TGTGCCAGCAGTCCGCACGGACAGGGGGCCGGCCCCAGCACTTTT	CASSPHGQGAGPSTF	TRBD1	TRBJ1-5	few	TRBV28
TGTGCCAGCAGCATCGAGTCTGGCGGGGAGCTGTTTTTT	CASSIESGGELFF	-	TRBJ2-2	many	TRBV11-2
TGTGCCATCAGAGGGACTAGCGGACCTTACAATGAGCAGTTCTTC	CAIRGTSGPYNEQFF	TRBD2	TRBJ2-1	-	TRBV10-3
TGTGCCAGCAGGGGCGGACTAGCGGGAACAGATACGCAGTATTTT	CASRGGLAGTDTQYF	TRBD2	TRBJ2-3	few	TRBV12-3/TRBV12-4
TGTGCCAGCAGCTCAGCCTCCCTCCCGCCCGGGGAGACCCAGTACTTC	CASSSASLPPGETQYF	-	TRBJ2-5	-	TRBV11-1
TGCAGTGCTAGCGCGACAACATACTACGAGCAGTACTTC	CSASATTYYEQYF	-	TRBJ2-7	few	TRBV20-1
TGTGCCAGCAGTCACAACCCGACTAGCGGGAGAGATACGCAGTATTTT	CASSHNPTSGRDTQYF	TRBD2	TRBJ2-3	-	TRBV12-3/TRBV12-4
TGTGCCAGCAGCAAATTGGGACAGGGGGCGCGTGGGGAGCTGTTTTTT	CASSKLGQGARGELFF	-	TRBJ2-2	many	TRBV21-1
TGTGCCAGCAGCAGGACAGGGGTCGGGTCACCCCTCCACTTT	CASSRTGVGSPLHF	TRBD1	TRBJ1-6	few	TRBV7-9
TGTGCCAGCGGCAGAGGCACTGAAGCTTTCTTT	CASGRGTEAFF	-	TRBJ1-1	few	TRBV5-5
TGCAGTGCCGACGGGACAACTAGCAATCAGCCCCAGCATTTT	CSADGTTSNQPQHF	-	TRBJ1-5	few	TRBV20-1
TGTGCCAGCACAGCAAGCACTTACAATGAGCAGTTCTTC	CASTASTYNEQFF	-	TRBJ2-1	-	TRBV28
TGCAGCGTTGACCGGCAGGGCACCGGGGAGCTGTTTTTT	CSVDRQGTGELFF	-	TRBJ2-2	many	TRBV29-1
TGTGCCAGCAGCTTAGCGGGGGGCATCTATGGCTACACCTTC	CASSLAGGIYGYTF	-	TRBJ1-2	few	TRBV7-9
TGTGCCAGCTCATTTCAGGGGGGCGACACTGAAGCTTTCTTT	CASSFQGGDTEAFF	TRBD1	TRBJ1-1	many	TRBV18
TGTGCCACCAGCAGAGACAGGTTCCCCTACAATGAGCAGTTCTTC	CATSRDRFPYNEQFF	-	TRBJ2-1	few	TRBV15
TGCAGTGCTAGAGTACAGGGGGATAAACTGTTTTTT	CSARVQGDKLFF	TRBD1	TRBJ1-4	few	TRBV20-1
TGTGCCAGCAGCTTAGAAAGGGCAGCTGCAGGGAGCAATCAGCCCCAGCATTTT	CASSLERAAAGSNQPQHF	-	TRBJ1-5	few	TRBV7-8
TGTGCCAGCAGCCAAAGGGGGGCGCATGAAAAACTGTTTTTT	CASSQRGAHEKLFF	-	TRBJ1-4	-	TRBV3-1
TGTGCCAGCAGGGCAGCAGAGGGGACTAGTAGGTGGAATGAGCAGTTCTTC	CASRAAEGTSRWNEQFF	TRBD2	TRBJ2-1	few	TRBV2
TGTGCCAGCACAAGGGTGGGGAATTCACCCCTCCACTTT	CASTRVGNSPLHF	-	TRBJ1-6	many	TRBV6-5
TGTGCCTGGGGTCTAGCGGTCCCCTACAATGAGCAGTTCTTC	CAWGLAVPYNEQFF	TRBD2	TRBJ2-1	-	TRBV30
TGTGCCAGCAGAAGAGCGGGAGCCTCCCACGAGCAGTACTTC	CASRRAGASHEQYF	TRBD2	TRBJ2-7	few	TRBV28
TGTGCCACCTCGCCGGGGCAACTCTCCTACAATGAGCAGTTCTTC	CATSPGQLSYNEQFF	-	TRBJ2-1	many	TRBV2
TGTGCCAGCAGTGCCGGCAGGGGAACTGAAGCTTTCTTT	CASSAGRGTEAFF	-	TRBJ1-1	few	TRBV6-1
TGTGCCAGCAGCTTAGCGTCTCGGAGCACAGATACGCAGTATTTT	CASSLASRSTDTQYF	-	TRBJ2-3	-	TRBV7-9
TGTGCCAGCAGACCACCGGGACAGGGCTACGAGCAGTACTTC	CASRPPGQGYEQYF	TRBD1	TRBJ2-7	-	TRBV27
TGTGCCTGGACTCCTATCGGGACAGCGAACAATAATTCACCCCTCCACTTT	CAWTPIGTANNNSPLHF	TRBD1	TRBJ1-6	few	TRBV30
TGTGCCAGCAGCCAACGGAGGGAGTCTGGCTACACCTTC	CASSQRRESGYTF	-	TRBJ1-2	few	TRBV3-1